The clone carrying this T cell receptor (beta chain) was counted a single time. Per the germline V gene, CDR1 is SGHDT and CDR2 is YYEEEE. V shed 4 bases and J 4 bases; nucleotides not matched to a gene: 6. The CDR3 has 14 residues. The sample originates from a study of cytomegalovirus exposure and HLA in healthy donors. PCR used 60 Vbeta primers and 13 Jbeta primers. Clones were read by immunoSEQ multiplex PCR, and TCRdb kept only the in-frame ones, dropping some. This sample has about 140,000 clones; around 77% occur once, and the top ten carry 2% to 2.5%. This clonotype originated in a man aged 25 to 40 in good health and CMV-seronegative. This chain joins TRBV5-6 and TRBJ1-1; 8 bases line up with TRBD1. Source material: PBMCs. The CDR3 region is CASSQDRVGTEAFF. The CDR3, as DNA: TGTGCCAGCAGCCAGGACAGGGTGGGCACTGAAGCTTTCTTT.